These 29 T cell receptor beta chains were sequenced from one sample in a study of T cell responses to AZD1222 COVID-19 vaccine. The method was immunoSEQ multiplex PCR; TCRdb's version includes in-frame clones alone and lacks a portion of them. The sample yields almost 65,000 clones, about four fifths seen once. The sequencing here drew on peripheral blood, taken on day 0 of AZD1222 vaccination. Source of these receptors: an adult in good health.

This clone was seen only once. The chain couples TRBV10-2 to TRBJ1-1; 8 bases match TRBD1. The CDR3 is made up of 11 amino acids. The V gene's germline CDR1 is WSHSY and CDR2 SAAADI. CDR3 bases: TGCGCTACAGGGGGGCGGACTGAAGCTTTCTTT. Translated: CATGGRTEAFF.

The genes are TRBV6-6 and TRBJ1-6, with TRBD1 as a possible D gene (5 bases). Trimming left V 8 bases short and J 4 bases short, with 12 bases between. Germline CDR1 and CDR2: MNHNY and SVGAGI (reference sequence). The CDR3 loop spans 14 amino acids. DNA for the CDR3: TGTGCCAGCTGGGGGGGAGGGTATAATTCACCCCTCCACTTT. Translation gives CASWGGGYNSPLHF.

V usage is TRBV4-3 and J usage is TRBJ2-2, with a weak D call TRBD2 (5 bases). This CDR3 is 14 amino acids long. CDR1 LGHNA and CDR2 YSLEER come from the germline V gene. V lost 1 base to trimming and J lost 5 bases, with 8 bases between them. The DNA of the CDR3 is TGCGCCAGCAGCCAAGTCGGGGAAACCGGGGAGCTGTTTTTT. Its translation is CASSQVGETGELFF.

This chain joins TRBV3-1 (or the pseudogene TRBV3-2) and TRBJ1-3, with D hard to call. From germline, CDR1 is LGHDT and CDR2 YNNKEL (reference sequence). Deletions cut 0 bases from V and 0 bases from J, with 3 bases between. This CDR3 has 14 amino acids. This CDR3 reads CASSQDFSGNTIYF. In DNA, the CDR3 is TGTGCCAGCAGCCAAGACTTCTCTGGAAACACCATATATTTT.

The chain couples TRBV28 to TRBJ2-5; TRBD2 might be the D (7 bases). Trimming stripped 5 bases from V and 11 bases from J, with 21 bases between. The CDR3 extends over 14 amino acids. Germline lookup yields CDR1 MDHEN and CDR2 SYDVKM. In DNA form, the CDR3 reads TGTGCCAGCAGTCCGAGACGGGGGGCAGGGGCGCAGTACTTC. Protein sequence: CASSPRRGAGAQYF.

The chain uses TRBV24-1 and TRBJ1-1; D unclear. The ends were cut back, 3 bases at V and 11 bases at J, with 12 bases in the middle. In germline, CDR1 is KGHDR, CDR2 SFDVKD. The CDR3 runs to 12 residues. The CDR3 DNA reads as TGTGCCACCAGTGATCCCCAAGGGATCGCTTTCTTT. This sequence encodes CATSDPQGIAFF.

The count of this clone is one. The gene calls are TRBV10-1 and TRBJ2-7; 7 bases map to TRBD1. With V trimmed by 6 bases and J by 3 bases, 5 bases remained unmatched. The CDR3 runs 13 residues. In germline, CDR1 is WNHNN, CDR2 SYGVQD (reference sequence). CDR3 residues: CASSRTGDYEQYF. The CDR3 nucleotides read TGCGCCAGCAGCCGGACAGGCGACTACGAGCAGTACTTC.

This chain uses TRBV9 with TRBJ2-1; D remains ambiguous. With 7 bases removed from V and 0 bases from J, the gap between germline ends came to 8 bases. Germline lookup yields CDR1 SGDLS and CDR2 YYNGEE. The CDR3 consists of 13 residues. In nucleotides, the CDR3 is TGTGCCAGCGGGCTGAGCTCCTACAATGAGCAGTTCTTC. Protein: CASGLSSYNEQFF.

The gene calls are TRBV18 and TRBJ2-3; 8 nucleotides agree with TRBD1. From germline, CDR1 is KGHSH and CDR2 LQKENI. The CDR3 has 17 amino acids. V shed 5 bases and J 6 bases; nucleotides not matched to a gene: 16. The CDR3 region has the DNA TGTGCCAGCTCAACAAGCCGCGGGACAGGTTCCATGGATACGCAGTATTTT. It yields the protein CASSTSRGTGSMDTQYF.

The genes are TRBV12-3 or TRBV12-4 and TRBJ1-1; D might be TRBD1 (5 bases). V lost 2 bases, J lost 14 bases, and 18 bases lay in between. The CDR3 is 13 residues long. In DNA form, the CDR3 reads TGTGCCAGCAGTTTAACGGCAGGGTTGGGGGGGTTCTTT. This gives the protein CASSLTAGLGGFF.

This clone was seen a few times. This chain uses TRBV5-1 with TRBJ2-7, with D hard to call. Germline V gene lookup returns CDR1 SGHRS and CDR2 YFSETQ. Trimming took 0 bases from V and 1 from J, leaving 11 bases between them. The CDR3 is 15 amino acids. The CDR3 nucleotides are TGCGCCAGCAGCTTGGGTTCAGGAATATCCTACGAGCAGTACTTC. Its protein is CASSLGSGISYEQYF. Filled out from reference TRBV5-1 and TRBJ2-7, the complete variable domain reads KAGVTQTPRYLIKTRGQQVTLSCSPISGHRSVSWYQQTPGQGLQFLFEYFSETQRNKGNFPGRFSGRQFSNSRSEMNVSTLELGDSALYLCASSLGSGISYEQYFGPGTRLTVT.

This clone was seen a few times. The chain couples TRBV28 to TRBJ2-3; a weak D match, TRBD1 (6 bases). The CDR3 covers 13 residues. V was pared by 6 bases and J by 4 bases, with 11 bases between. The germline CDR1 and CDR2 sequences are MDHEN and SYDVKM. Here the CDR3 reads CASRMTGPDTQYF. Written as DNA, the CDR3 is TGTGCCAGCAGAATGACAGGCCCAGATACGCAGTATTTT. The variable domain in full, completed from reference TRBV28 and TRBJ2-3, reads DVKVTQSSRYLVKRTGEKVFLECVQDMDHENMFWYRQDPGLGLRLIYFSYDVKMKEKGDIPEGYSVSREKKERFSLILESASTNQTSMYLCASRMTGPDTQYFGPGTRLTVL.

The CDR3: CSVEVGQSSYEQYF. CDR3 coding DNA: TGCAGCGTTGAGGTAGGGCAGAGCTCCTACGAGCAGTACTTC. The rearrangement joins TRBV29-1 to TRBJ2-7, with unresolved D. The CDR3 extends over 14 amino acids. The V gene's germline CDR1 is SQVTM and CDR2 ANQGSEA. The V gene lost 3 bases and the J gene lost 0 bases, with 12 bases spanning the gap.

The rearrangement links TRBV11-3 to TRBJ2-2, with 7 bases matching TRBD2. This CDR3 region has 13 residues. The V and J ends lost 5 bases and 4 bases, in that order; junction bases with no gene match: 1. CDR1 is SGHNT and CDR2 is YENEEA in the germline V gene. The DNA of the CDR3 is TGTGCCAGCAGCCGACTAGCCACCGGGGAGCTGTTTTTT. Translating gives CASSRLATGELFF.

This rearrangement joins TRBV6-5 to TRBJ1-1, with a tentative D call TRBD1 (5 bases). V was clipped by 10 bases and J by 6 bases, with 18 bases between them. This CDR3 is built from 13 residues. CDR1 MNHEY and CDR2 SVGAGI come from the germline V gene. Written as DNA, the CDR3 is TGTGCCACCCTCTTGGACACTTACTCTGAAGCTTTCTTT. Protein product: CATLLDTYSEAFF.

This rearrangement joins TRBV7-9 to TRBJ2-1; 16 bases line up with TRBD2. The CDR3 is 15 amino acids. V shed 3 bases and J 7 bases; nucleotides not matched to a gene: 0. The germline V gene has CDR1 SEHNR and CDR2 FQNEAQ (reference sequence). The CDR3 sequence is CASSLGLAGGNEQFF. As DNA, the CDR3 is TGTGCCAGCAGCTTGGGACTAGCGGGGGGGAATGAGCAGTTCTTC.

The chain uses TRBV23-1 and TRBJ1-2; possible D gene TRBD1, 6 bases. TRBV23-1 is an open reading frame whose function is uncertain. The CDR3 totals 16 residues. V was trimmed by 2 bases and J by 5 bases, leaving 18 bases between them. CDR3 region: CASSQPGQFLGYGYTF. The CDR3 DNA reads TGCGCCAGCAGTCAACCAGGACAGTTTTTAGGTTATGGCTACACCTTC.

J is TRBJ1-6 and V is TRBV7-6, with a tentative D call TRBD1 (6 bases). The V and J ends lost 1 base and 5 bases respectively, with 15 bases between them. Germline V gives CDR1 SGHVS, CDR2 FNYEAQ. This CDR3 contains 17 residues. CDR3 sequence (DNA): TGTGCCAGCAGCTTAGTGGTGGCAGGGGAGAATAATTCACCCCTCCACTTT. It codes for CASSLVVAGENNSPLHF.

The CDR3 spells CASSYSLRGGSYEQYF. CDR3 DNA sequence: TGTGCCAGCAGTTACTCGTTACGGGGGGGGTCCTACGAGCAGTACTTC. This chain joins TRBV6-5 and TRBJ2-7, with 8 bases fitting TRBD2. After removal of 0 bases from V and 1 base from J, the junction contained 5 bases not matched to a gene. Germline V gene lookup returns CDR1 MNHEY and CDR2 SVGAGI. This CDR3 region has 16 residues.

The chain links TRBV21-1 to TRBJ2-7; the D segment call TRBD1 is taken from the table without a DNA check. TRBV21-1 is termed a pseudogene. This CDR3 region has 16 residues. CDR3 sequence (DNA): TGTGCCAGCAGCAAAGGTGCGGGACAGGGCGCTTACGAGCAGTACTTC. It codes for CASSKGAGQGAYEQYF.

Notes on this clone: This sample includes further DNA sequences coding for the same CDR3. V and J are TRBV5-1 and TRBJ1-5; D may be TRBD1 (6 bases). V lost 1 base to trimming and J lost 2 bases, with 10 bases between them. This CDR3 contains 15 residues. Germline assignment: CDR1 SGHRS and CDR2 YFSETQ. The CDR3 DNA reads TGCGCCAGCAGCTTGTTGGGGGGCCGCAATCAGCCCCAGCATTTT. Protein sequence: CASSLLGGRNQPQHF.

V and J are TRBV5-6 and TRBJ1-2, with D perhaps TRBD1 (5 bases). The CDR3 is 13 amino acids. Germline CDR1 reads SGHDT; CDR2 reads YYEEEE. The V gene lost 2 bases and the J gene lost 11 bases, with 16 bases spanning the gap. In nucleotides, the CDR3 is TGTGCCAGCAGCTTCGACCGGACAAGGTGGTACACCTTC. This codes for CASSFDRTRWYTF.

J is TRBJ1-4 and V is TRBV6-5; D gene unclear. CDR1 is MNHEY, CDR2 SVGAGI, per germline. The ends were cut back, 5 bases at V and 0 bases at J, with 7 bases in the middle. CDR3 length: 14 residues. CDR3 amino acids: CASSRTSTNEKLFF. The CDR3 DNA reads as TGTGCCAGCAGTAGGACCTCAACTAATGAAAAACTGTTTTTT.

The gene calls are TRBV5-1 and TRBJ2-7, with 7 nucleotides matching TRBD1. With 0 bases clipped from V and 2 bases from J, the junction kept 2 bases outside the gene matches. Germline CDR1 is SGHRS and CDR2 is YFSETQ. CDR3 length: 14 amino acids. This CDR3 is CASSLGQGAYEQYF. The CDR3, as DNA: TGCGCCAGCAGCTTGGGACAGGGTGCCTACGAGCAGTACTTC.

This rearrangement joins TRBV2 to TRBJ2-1, with a weak D call TRBD2 (7 bases). Trimming removed 7 bases at V and 14 bases at J, with 21 bases between. Looked up from germline, CDR1 is SNHLY and CDR2 is FYNNEI. The CDR3 runs to 13 residues. The CDR3 region is CASTPERGGGKFF. The DNA of the CDR3 is TGTGCCAGCACCCCAGAGAGGGGGGGCGGTAAGTTCTTC.

This clone was detected only a few times. This chain links TRBV5-8 with TRBJ2-5; TRBD2 might be the D (5 bases). This CDR3 region has 15 residues. The V gene's germline CDR1 is SGHTS and CDR2 YDEGEE. V lost 4 bases and J lost 0, with 13 bases in between. CDR3 amino acids: CASSGRGRDQETQYF. The CDR3 nucleotides read TGTGCCAGCAGCGGCCGAGGGCGGGACCAAGAGACCCAGTACTTC.

The genes are TRBV27 and TRBJ2-7; D possibly corresponds to TRBD1 (7 bases). The length of the CDR3 is 16 residues. Germline V gene data show CDR1 as MNHEY and CDR2 as SMNVEV (reference sequence). V shed 4 bases and J shed 3 bases, with 19 bases lying between them. The CDR3 protein is CASSSTKAGGYYEQYF. In nucleotides, the CDR3 is TGTGCCAGCAGTTCAACGAAGGCAGGGGGGTACTACGAGCAGTACTTC.

The V and J genes are TRBV2 and TRBJ1-2; maybe TRBD1 (5 bases). CDR3 length: 13 amino acids. V lost 1 base and J lost 8, with 11 bases in between. Germline V gene data show CDR1 as SNHLY and CDR2 as FYNNEI. The DNA for the CDR3 is TGTGCCAGCAGTGAAGAATTCGGACACGGCTACACCTTC. Protein product: CASSEEFGHGYTF.

This chain joins TRBV11-1 and TRBJ1-6, with D hard to call. V was shortened by 7 bases and J by 2 bases, with 9 bases between the two germline ends. Germline V CDR1 and CDR2: SGHAT, FQDESV (reference sequence). There are 14 residues in the CDR3. The CDR3 sequence is CASNYGPYNSPLHF. DNA of the CDR3: TGTGCCAGCAACTACGGACCCTATAATTCACCCCTCCACTTT.